The sequence of this TCR beta chain was determined in a study of blood T cell repertoires in COVID-19. Across the whole study: Acute and convalescent COVID-19 specimens originated in the United States, Italy and Spain. In each case, the material was cDNA or gDNA derived from T cells, B-cell-depleted T cells, or PBMCs.

Germline V gives CDR1 SGHRS, CDR2 YFSETQ. V lost 2 bases, J lost 0 bases, and 11 bases stayed unmatched. This CDR3 has 18 amino acids. As handled by the study authors: Reference gene primer amplification yielded estimated nucleated cell counts. Generated by immunoSEQ multiplex PCR, the TCRdb table keeps only in-frame clones and is missing some. That table gives V, J and clone size, and the DNA gave D and trimming. The table lists fewer than 300,000 clones, over 75% of them singletons. The rearrangement links TRBV5-1 to TRBJ2-5, with 9 bases lining up with TRBD2. This clonotype was obtained from a human donor in a cohort sampled during active COVID-19. Sample: peripheral blood. The CDR3 spells CASSLGVLAGFYQETQYF. The CDR3, as DNA: TGCGCCAGCAGCTTAGGGGTTCTAGCGGGATTTTACCAAGAGACCCAGTACTTC. Full variable domain (remainder filled in from reference TRBV5-1 and TRBJ2-5): KAGVTQTPRYLIKTRGQQVTLSCSPISGHRSVSWYQQTPGQGLQFLFEYFSETQRNKGNFPGRFSGRQFSNSRSEMNVSTLELGDSALYLCASSLGVLAGFYQETQYFGPGTRLLVL.